This T cell receptor beta chain is from a study of vaccination and CD4 T cells after COVID-19. Study-wide background: The study collected post-vaccine samples a median about 72 days after dose two, with a range of 14 to 241.

Unmatched junction bases numbered 6, after V lost 1 base and J lost 2 bases. The CDR3 is 16 amino acids. CDR1 is LNHNV, CDR2 YYDKDF, per germline (reference sequence). As to time point: late sampling 161 to 241 days after vaccination in three convalescent patients. Using its own MiXCR run on the PCR reads, TCRdb lists one record per CDR3 protein. The sample has 25,000 to 30,000 distinct CDR3 sequences, around 50% seen once. This specimen consisted of CD4+ T cells from blood, obtained about 7 months after SARS-CoV-2 vaccination. This clonotype was obtained from a human donor who had recovered from COVID-19. V gene TRBV15 combines with J gene TRBJ2-7; 9 bases match TRBD2. The CDR3 loop reads CATSRGGREGTYEQYF. CDR3 nucleotides: TGTGCCACCAGCAGAGGCGGGCGGGAGGGGACCTACGAGCAGTACTTC.